Shown below are 30 T cell receptor beta chains from a single sample sequenced in a study of technical replicates of blood from a few donors. Assay: immunoSEQ multiplex PCR; the TCRdb copy retains only in-frame clones and omits some. This table has fewer than 85,000 clones, 90% to 97% appearing once. The sequenced sample was T cells isolated from PBMCs. Receptors were obtained from a human donor in good health.

The V gene is TRBV4-1, the J gene TRBJ2-6, with no clear D. Germline lookup yields CDR1 MGHRA and CDR2 YSYEKL. The CDR3 sequence is 15 residues long. Deletions cut 0 bases from V and 4 bases from J, with 7 bases between. The CDR3: CASSQDFPGANVLTF. The CDR3 nucleotides are TGCGCCAGCAGCCAAGACTTCCCCGGGGCCAACGTCCTGACTTTC.

The chain carries TRBV27 and TRBJ2-5; 7 bases map to TRBD2. J gave up 3 bases and V 6 bases, and 10 bases lay outside the gene matches. The CDR3 covers 15 residues. CDR1 is MNHEY, CDR2 SMNVEV, per germline (reference sequence). CDR3 DNA sequence: TGTGCCAGCAGCGAAGGACTAGTGGTAGAAGAGACCCAGTACTTC. Protein product: CASSEGLVVEETQYF.

The chain has TRBV5-1 and TRBJ2-1; TRBD1 matches 10 bases. The CDR3 runs to 15 residues. Germline values: CDR1 SGHRS, CDR2 YFSETQ. V trimming: 4 bases; J trimming: 5 bases; junction bases outside the gene matches: 6. The CDR3 reads CASSPWDRGDNEQFF. The DNA of the CDR3 is TGCGCCAGCAGCCCCTGGGACAGGGGCGACAATGAGCAGTTCTTC.

V usage is TRBV30 and J usage is TRBJ2-3, with D unresolved. The CDR3 consists of 12 residues. The V end lost 3 bases, the J end lost 5 bases, and 9 bases lay between the germline ends. Germline CDR1 and CDR2: GTSNPN and SVGIG (reference sequence). The CDR3 DNA sequence: TGTGCCTGGAGAAGGTCAGGAGATACGCAGTATTTT. Translation: CAWRRSGDTQYF.

The genes are TRBV10-3 and TRBJ2-3; 7 bases are shared with TRBD1. After removal of 4 bases from V and 2 bases from J, the junction contained 6 bases not matched to a gene. This CDR3 comprises 15 residues. Germline V lookup: CDR1 ENHRY, CDR2 SYGVKD. The CDR3 bases are TGTGCCATCAGTGGTTGGGACAGACTCACAGATACGCAGTATTTT. It is translated as CAISGWDRLTDTQYF.

V usage is TRBV13 and J usage is TRBJ2-2; D remains ambiguous. CDR3 size: 12 residues. CDR1 is PRHDT, CDR2 FYEKMQ, per germline (reference sequence). V lost 5 bases and J lost 6, with 7 bases in between. The CDR3 loop reads CASSLLPGELFF. Written as DNA, the CDR3 is TGTGCCAGCAGCCTTCTCCCCGGGGAGCTGTTTTTT.

The V call is TRBV4-1, the J call TRBJ2-1; the match to TRBD2 covers 11 bases. Germline CDR1 is MGHRA and CDR2 is YSYEKL. V shed 1 base, J shed 7 bases, and the junction held 12 bases outside the gene matches. This CDR3 has 18 residues. CDR3 sequence reads: CASSQVTSGSVRGNEQFF. The CDR3 DNA reads as TGCGCCAGCAGCCAAGTAACTAGCGGGAGTGTAAGGGGAAATGAGCAGTTCTTC.

V is TRBV28 and J is TRBJ2-3; D unclear. Germline V gene lookup returns CDR1 MDHEN and CDR2 SYDVKM. The CDR3 spans 13 residues. Trimming pared 2 bases from V and 2 bases from J, leaving 5 bases between. The CDR3 DNA follows: TGTGCCAGCAGTTTAATAGTCACAGATACGCAGTATTTT. Translating it yields CASSLIVTDTQYF.

The J gene is TRBJ2-5, the V gene TRBV19; TRBD2 aligns across 10 bases. The V segment lost 3 bases and the J segment 4 bases; nucleotides outside the gene matches: 5. The CDR3 has 15 amino acids. The germline V gene encodes CDR1 LNHDA and CDR2 SQIVND (reference sequence). In DNA, the CDR3 is TGTGCCAGTAGTATCAGGTCTAGCGGGAGAGAGACCCAGTACTTC. Its protein is CASSIRSSGRETQYF.

The chain recombines TRBV4-1 with TRBJ2-6, with unresolved D. The V gene lost 0 bases and the J gene lost 0 bases, with 15 bases spanning the gap. Germline V CDR1 and CDR2: MGHRA, YSYEKL. This CDR3 contains 19 residues. The CDR3 region is CASSQEEFGRFSGANVLTF. Written as DNA, the CDR3 is TGCGCCAGCAGCCAAGAGGAGTTTGGCCGATTCTCTGGGGCCAACGTCCTGACTTTC.

The chain is built from TRBV15 and TRBJ1-4, with D uncertain. The CDR3 extends over 15 amino acids. Trimming pared 0 bases from V and 0 bases from J, leaving 5 bases between. CDR1 is LNHNV, CDR2 YYDKDF, per germline (reference sequence). CDR3 sequence: CATSRDRATNEKLFF. The DNA of the CDR3 is TGTGCCACCAGCAGAGATAGAGCAACTAATGAAAAACTGTTTTTT.

The chain recombines TRBV6-5 with TRBJ2-1; 8 bases match TRBD2. J gave up 6 bases and V 4 bases, and 11 bases lay outside the gene matches. In germline, CDR1 is MNHEY, CDR2 SVGAGI. The CDR3 is made up of 16 amino acids. CDR3 nucleotides: TGTGCCAGCAGTTTCTTAGCGGGAAGGATCGGCAATGAGCAGTTCTTC. Translation gives CASSFLAGRIGNEQFF.

CDR3: CASSATGTGETQYF. In nucleotides, the CDR3 is TGTGCCAGCAGTGCTACAGGGACAGGCGAGACCCAGTACTTC. The chain has TRBV6-5 and TRBJ2-5; 8 bases agree with TRBD1. The CDR3 totals 14 residues. V shed 5 bases, J shed 5 bases, and the junction held 7 bases outside the gene matches. Per germline, CDR1 MNHEY and CDR2 SVGAGI.

The chain has TRBV2 and TRBJ1-4; 8 nucleotides line up with TRBD1. The V and J ends lost 6 bases and 6 bases, in that order; junction bases with no gene match: 9. CDR1 and CDR2 (germline): SNHLY, FYNNEI. This CDR3 contains 15 residues. DNA for the CDR3: TGTGCCAGCAGCGTTCGGCAGGGGGCCGATGAAAAACTGTTTTTT. It encodes CASSVRQGADEKLFF.

V and J are TRBV7-9 and TRBJ1-1; D remains ambiguous. The CDR3 has 15 amino acids. V lost 0 bases and J lost 0, with 8 bases in between. The germline gives CDR1 SEHNR, CDR2 FQNEAQ (reference sequence). CDR3 DNA sequence: TGTGCCAGCAGCTTAGCTTGGTCAGTGAACACTGAAGCTTTCTTT. It encodes CASSLAWSVNTEAFF. Filled out from reference TRBV7-9 and TRBJ1-1, the complete variable domain reads DTGVSQNPRHKITKRGQNVTFRCDPISEHNRLYWYRQTLGQGPEFLTYFQNEAQLEKSRLLSDRFSAERPKGSFSTLEIQRTEQGDSAMYLCASSLAWSVNTEAFFGQGTRLTVV.

This clone was seen a single time. The gene calls are TRBV4-3 and TRBJ1-2; TRBD1 is a possible D gene (6 bases). The CDR3 sequence is 14 residues long. V shed 4 bases and J shed 2 bases, with 11 bases lying between them. CDR1 is LGHNA, CDR2 YSLEER, per germline. Written as DNA, the CDR3 is TGCGCCAGCAGCCCCTTGGACAGCAACTATGGCTACACCTTC. It translates to CASSPLDSNYGYTF.

The chain employs TRBV7-3 and TRBJ1-1, with a weak D call TRBD1 (6 bases). Germline assignment: CDR1 SGHTA and CDR2 FQGTGA. Trimming stripped 1 base from V and 3 bases from J, with 15 bases between. The CDR3 consists of 16 residues. The CDR3 DNA reads TGTGCCAGCAGCTTAAGGGGGGGGGCCAGAGACACTGAAGCTTTCTTT. Translation: CASSLRGGARDTEAFF.

This CDR3 reads CASSLVQGRETQYF. CDR3 nucleotides: TGTGCCAGCAGCTTGGTACAGGGCAGGGAGACCCAGTACTTC. This rearrangement joins TRBV7-2 to TRBJ2-5; TRBD1 might be the D (6 bases). V gave up 3 bases and J gave up 5 bases, with 13 bases separating them. Germline V gives CDR1 SGHTA, CDR2 FQGNSA. The CDR3 is made up of 14 amino acids.

This chain joins TRBV11-3 and TRBJ2-1; tentative D call: TRBD1 (5 bases). The V end lost 2 bases, the J end lost 2 bases, and 7 bases lay between the germline ends. Germline V gene sequence: CDR1 SGHNT, CDR2 YENEEA. The CDR3 sequence is 14 residues long. CDR3: CASSLQGTYNEQFF. For the CDR3, the DNA is TGTGCCAGCAGCTTACAGGGCACCTACAATGAGCAGTTCTTC.

The chain carries TRBV28 and TRBJ2-3; the D is unclear. Trimming took 7 bases from V and 2 from J, leaving 16 bases between them. Germline V gives CDR1 MDHEN, CDR2 SYDVKM. The CDR3 contains 15 residues. CDR3 coding DNA: TGTGCCAGCATTACAGCCCGCAGATTCACAGATACGCAGTATTTT. Encoded protein: CASITARRFTDTQYF.

The rearrangement links TRBV30 to TRBJ2-7; weak D call: TRBD1 (6 bases). CDR1 and CDR2 from the germline V gene are GTSNPN and SVGIG (reference sequence). The CDR3 runs 12 residues. Trimming removed 0 bases at V and 3 bases at J, with 6 bases between. CDR3 coding DNA: TGTGCCTGGAGTGTACAGGGCTACGAGCAGTACTTC. Translation: CAWSVQGYEQYF.

The chain uses TRBV6-5 and TRBJ1-4; D possibly corresponds to TRBD1 (6 bases). V lost 6 bases to trimming and J lost 7 bases, with 9 bases between them. Germline values: CDR1 MNHEY, CDR2 SVGAGI. The length of the CDR3 is 12 residues. CDR3 residues: CASRTGIEKLFF. For the CDR3, the DNA is TGTGCCAGCAGAACAGGGATTGAAAAACTGTTTTTT.

J is TRBJ2-7 and V is TRBV7-8; possibly TRBD2 for D (5 bases). V was trimmed by 3 bases and J by 7 bases, leaving 13 bases between them. The CDR3 spans 13 residues. The germline CDR1 and CDR2 sequences are SGHVS and FQNEAQ. DNA of the CDR3: TGTGCCAGCAGCTTGGGGAGCCCCTGGGAGCAGTACTTC. It codes for CASSLGSPWEQYF.

J is TRBJ1-2 and V is TRBV2; 8 nucleotides match TRBD1. The V segment lost 8 bases and the J segment 8 bases; nucleotides outside the gene matches: 10. Germline CDR1 and CDR2: SNHLY and FYNNEI. The CDR3 spans 13 residues. CDR3 sequence reads: CASLTQGAGGYTF. The CDR3 DNA is TGTGCCAGCCTTACTCAGGGGGCAGGAGGCTACACCTTC. Variable domain in full (rest from reference TRBV2 and TRBJ1-2): EPEVTQTPSHQVTQMGQEVILRCVPISNHLYFYWYRQILGQKVEFLVSFYNNEISEKSEIFDDQFSVERPDGSNFTLKIRSTKLEDSAMYFCASLTQGAGGYTFGSGTRLTVV.

CDR3: CASSPLGQSSYEQYF. CDR3 in DNA: TGTGCCAGCAGCCCCCTGGGACAGAGCTCCTACGAGCAGTACTTC. The rearrangement uses TRBV28 and TRBJ2-7; 7 bases match TRBD1. The CDR3 spans 15 residues. Looked up from germline, CDR1 is MDHEN and CDR2 is SYDVKM. Losses at the gene ends were 6 bases for V and 0 bases for J; bases not matched to a gene: 8.

The rearrangement links TRBV6-6 to TRBJ2-7; 9 bases align to TRBD1. V gave up 6 bases and J gave up 2 bases; unmatched junction bases: 2. The CDR3 runs 13 residues. Per germline, CDR1 MNHNY and CDR2 SVGAGI (reference sequence). The CDR3 DNA reads TGTGCCAGCAGCCGGGACAGGGCCTACGAGCAGTACTTC. Translation: CASSRDRAYEQYF.

The V and J genes are TRBV27 and TRBJ2-7; D remains unclear. The CDR3 has 11 amino acids. V was pared by 2 bases and J by 5 bases, with 4 bases between. Germline CDR1 is MNHEY and CDR2 is SMNVEV (reference sequence). The CDR3 DNA reads TGTGCCAGCAGTTTAGGCCACGAGCAGTACTTC. Translated, it gives CASSLGHEQYF.

The chain links TRBV30 to TRBJ2-1, with 11 bases that match TRBD2. V trimming: 0 bases; J trimming: 2 bases; junction bases outside the gene matches: 15. The CDR3 consists of 20 residues. CDR1 and CDR2 (germline): GTSNPN, SVGIG (reference sequence). The CDR3 coding sequence is TGTGCCTGGAGTGTACTTGGGAGAACTAGCGGGAGAGGAGCCTACAATGAGCAGTTCTTC. It yields the protein CAWSVLGRTSGRGAYNEQFF.

The V call is TRBV4-2, the J call TRBJ2-7, with a possible D match to TRBD2 (5 bases). V was trimmed by 1 base and J by 0 bases, leaving 10 bases between them. Germline V gives CDR1 LGHNA, CDR2 YNFKEQ. The length of the CDR3 is 15 residues. Here the CDR3 reads CASSQVLATSYEQYF. CDR3 nucleotides: TGTGCCAGCAGCCAAGTTCTAGCAACCTCCTACGAGCAGTACTTC.

This clone has a single count. The chain recombines TRBV7-8 with TRBJ2-7, with TRBD1 matching over 9 bases. The CDR3 runs to 16 residues. Germline-derived CDR1 and CDR2 are SGHVS and FQNEAQ. After removal of 2 bases from V and 2 bases from J, the junction contained 7 bases not matched to a gene. The CDR3, as DNA: TGTGCCAGCAGCTTATCACCCCGGGACAGGGCCTACGAGCAGTACTTC. It yields the protein CASSLSPRDRAYEQYF.